A single sample gave rise to the 8 T cell receptor beta chains below, sequenced in a study of blood T cell repertoires in COVID-19. Assay used: immunoSEQ multiplex PCR; TCRdb lists only in-frame clones, some missing. The table records roughly 250,000 clones, 84% of them present only once. Sequenced material: peripheral blood. The receptors were sampled from an older person with COVID-19, enrolled during active disease.

The chain uses TRBV10-3 and TRBJ2-7; the D is unclear. V was pared by 6 bases and J by 2 bases, with 8 bases between. There are 12 residues in the CDR3. Germline lookup yields CDR1 ENHRY and CDR2 SYGVKD. The CDR3 here is CAIRSETYEQYF. DNA for the CDR3: TGTGCCATCAGGAGTGAGACCTACGAGCAGTACTTC.

V usage is TRBV5-1 and J usage is TRBJ2-1; 8 bases fit TRBD2. The CDR3 spans 15 residues. Trimming removed 0 bases from V and 7 bases from J; junction bases left unmatched: 6. Germline V gene data show CDR1 as SGHRS and CDR2 as YFSETQ. CDR3 in DNA: TGCGCCAGCAGCTTGGACGGGGGGGCTGAAAATGAGCAGTTCTTC. This codes for CASSLDGGAENEQFF. The whole variable domain, filled in from reference TRBV5-1 and TRBJ2-1, reads KAGVTQTPRYLIKTRGQQVTLSCSPISGHRSVSWYQQTPGQGLQFLFEYFSETQRNKGNFPGRFSGRQFSNSRSEMNVSTLELGDSALYLCASSLDGGAENEQFFGPGTRLTVL.

This chain joins TRBV10-3 and TRBJ1-2; D possibly corresponds to TRBD1 (5 bases). This CDR3 region has 16 residues. Germline CDR1 ENHRY, CDR2 SYGVKD. Trimming took 3 bases from V and 6 from J, leaving 20 bases between them. The CDR3: CAISDPLGQLGDGYTF. As DNA, the CDR3 is TGTGCCATCAGTGACCCACTCGGACAACTTGGGGATGGCTACACCTTC.

The V and J genes are TRBV18 and TRBJ1-5; D gene ambiguous. The CDR3 loop spans 14 amino acids. V lost 2 bases, J lost 6 bases, and 11 bases lay in between. CDR1 is KGHSH, CDR2 LQKENI, per germline. The CDR3 sequence is CASSPIGVGQPQHF. The CDR3 DNA reads TGTGCCAGCTCACCAATCGGGGTGGGTCAGCCCCAGCATTTT.

This clone was seen a handful of times. The chain uses TRBV28 and TRBJ2-1, with D unresolved. The germline gives CDR1 MDHEN, CDR2 SYDVKM. Trimming left V 3 bases short and J 6 bases short, with 12 bases between. The CDR3 is 14 residues long. CDR3 loop: CASSFSWAPNEQFF. In DNA, the CDR3 is TGTGCCAGCAGTTTCTCCTGGGCCCCCAATGAGCAGTTCTTC.

V usage is TRBV12-3 or TRBV12-4 and J usage is TRBJ2-3; 7 nucleotides align to TRBD1. Trimming removed 6 bases from V and 4 bases from J; junction bases left unmatched: 1. CDR3 length: 12 residues. The CDR3 nucleotides read TGTGCCAGCAGAGACAGGGCAGATACGCAGTATTTT. Translating it yields CASRDRADTQYF.

The chain carries TRBV4-3 and TRBJ2-2, with TRBD2 as a possible D gene (6 bases). CDR1 is LGHNA, CDR2 YSLEER, per germline. Trimming pared 4 bases from V and 3 bases from J, leaving 18 bases between. The CDR3 sequence is 17 residues long. The DNA of the CDR3 is TGCGCCAGCAGCCTCTTATCAGGGACTCGCGACACCGGGGAGCTGTTTTTT. Translation: CASSLLSGTRDTGELFF.

The chain employs TRBV2 and TRBJ1-5, with unresolved D. The germline gives CDR1 SNHLY, CDR2 FYNNEI. The V end lost 6 bases, the J end lost 7 bases, and 7 bases lay between the germline ends. The CDR3 contains 11 residues. The CDR3: CASRNAQPQHF. Written as DNA, the CDR3 is TGTGCCAGCAGAAATGCGCAGCCCCAGCATTTT.